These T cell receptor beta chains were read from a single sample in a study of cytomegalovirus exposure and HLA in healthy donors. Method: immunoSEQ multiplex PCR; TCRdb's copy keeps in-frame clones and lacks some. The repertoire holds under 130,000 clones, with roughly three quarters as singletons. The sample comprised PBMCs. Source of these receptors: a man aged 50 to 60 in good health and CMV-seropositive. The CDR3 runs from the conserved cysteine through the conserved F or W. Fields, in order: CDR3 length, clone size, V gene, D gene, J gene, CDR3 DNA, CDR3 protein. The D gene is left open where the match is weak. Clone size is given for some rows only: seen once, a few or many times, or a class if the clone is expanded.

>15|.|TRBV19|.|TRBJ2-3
TGTGCCAGTAGTATCTCGGACAGAGTAACAGATACGCAGTATTTT
CASSISDRVTDTQYF
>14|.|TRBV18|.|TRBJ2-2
TGTGCCAGCTCACCGAGGCAGAACACCGGGGAGCTGTTTTTT
CASSPRQNTGELFF
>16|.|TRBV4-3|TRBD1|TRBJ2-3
TGCGCCAGCAGCCAAAACAGGGGGCAGTTCACAGATACGCAGTATTTT
CASSQNRGQFTDTQYF
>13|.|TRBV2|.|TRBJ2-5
TGTGCCAGCGGAGAACGGTTACAAGAGACCCAGTACTTC
CASGERLQETQYF
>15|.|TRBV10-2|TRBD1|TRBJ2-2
TGCGCCAGCTCTGGGGGACAGGGGGCCGGAGGGGAGCTGTTTTTT
CASSGGQGAGGELFF
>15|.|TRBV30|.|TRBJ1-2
TGTGCCTGGAGTTCTTTCGCGGGCACCTTGGGGGGCTACACCTTC
CAWSSFAGTLGGYTF
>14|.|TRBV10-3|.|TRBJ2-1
TGTGCCATCAGTGATCTAGAGAAGGACAATGAGCAGTTCTTC
CAISDLEKDNEQFF
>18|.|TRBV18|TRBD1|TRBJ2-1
TGTGCCAGCTCAGCCTCCACACCGGGACAGGGTCGCTACAATGAGCAGTTCTTC
CASSASTPGQGRYNEQFF
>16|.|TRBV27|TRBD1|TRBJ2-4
TGTGCCAGCAGCAACAGGGGAACAACTAACAAAAACATTCAGTACTTC
CASSNRGTTNKNIQYF
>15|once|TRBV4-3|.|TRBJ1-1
TGCGCCAGCAGCCAAGACCAGACAGTGAACACTGAAGCTTTCTTT
CASSQDQTVNTEAFF
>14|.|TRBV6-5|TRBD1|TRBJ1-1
TGTGCCAGCAGTAGGGACAGGCAGAACACTGAAGCTTTCTTT
CASSRDRQNTEAFF
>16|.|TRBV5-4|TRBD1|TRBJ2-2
TGTGCCAGCAGCCGGGGCGGGACAGGGACGACCGGGGAGCTGTTTTTT
CASSRGGTGTTGELFF
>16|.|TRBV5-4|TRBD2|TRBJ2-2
TGTGCCAGCAGCTTCGGGACTACACTTAACACCGGGGAGCTGTTTTTT
CASSFGTTLNTGELFF
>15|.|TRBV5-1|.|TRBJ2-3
TGCGCCAGCAGCTCGACACCTGCTAGCACAGACACGCAGTATTTT
CASSSTPASTDTQYF
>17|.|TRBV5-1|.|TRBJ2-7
TGCGCCAGCAGCTTTACATCAGGTTCGGGGGTAACCTACGAGCAGTACTTC
CASSFTSGSGVTYEQYF
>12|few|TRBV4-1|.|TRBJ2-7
TGCGCCAGCAGCCAAGATCGGTACGAGCAGTACTTC
CASSQDRYEQYF
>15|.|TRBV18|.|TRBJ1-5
TGTGCCAGCTCACCACCGGGGGAGGGCAATCAGCCCCAGCATTTT
CASSPPGEGNQPQHF
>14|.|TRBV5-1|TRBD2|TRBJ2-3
TGCGCCAGCACCTTCGGGACTAACACAGATACGCAGTATTTT
CASTFGTNTDTQYF
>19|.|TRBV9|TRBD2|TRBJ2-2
TGTGCCAGCAGCGTAGTTCCTAGCGGGAGTGTTATCGGCACCGGGGAGCTGTTTTTT
CASSVVPSGSVIGTGELFF
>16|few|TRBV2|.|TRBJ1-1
TGTGCCAGCAGTGAAGAAGTCATCGGGGGTTACACTGAAGCTTTCTTT
CASSEEVIGGYTEAFF
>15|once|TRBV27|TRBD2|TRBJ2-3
TGTGCCAGCAGACGACTAGCGGGAGTTCCAGATACGCAGTATTTT
CASRRLAGVPDTQYF
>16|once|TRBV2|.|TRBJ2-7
TGTGCCAGCAGTGTTTATAGGACTAAAAACTCCTACGAGCAGTACTTC
CASSVYRTKNSYEQYF
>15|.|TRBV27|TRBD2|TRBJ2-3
TGTGCCAGCAGTTTTTTCCGGGAGGGCACAGATACGCAGTATTTT
CASSFFREGTDTQYF
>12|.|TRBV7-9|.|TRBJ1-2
TGTTCCAGCAGCCTCCTCGGACAAGACTACACCTTC
CSSSLLGQDYTF
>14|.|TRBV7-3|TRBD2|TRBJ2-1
TGTGCCAGCAGCTTAGCGGGAGCCAGCAATGAGCAGTTCTTC
CASSLAGASNEQFF
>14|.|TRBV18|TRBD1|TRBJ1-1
TGTGCCAGCTCATTTAGACAGGGCGACACTGAAGCTTTCTTT
CASSFRQGDTEAFF
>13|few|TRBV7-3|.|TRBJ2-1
TGTGCCAGCAGCTTAATCGGGGGATCGGAGCAGTTCTTC
CASSLIGGSEQFF
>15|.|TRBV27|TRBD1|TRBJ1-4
TGTGCCAGCAGTTTAACAGGGGGCGCCAAGGAAAAACTGTTTTTT
CASSLTGGAKEKLFF
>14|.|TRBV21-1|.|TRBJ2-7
TGTGCCAGCAGAAATAGCGGGACCGACTACGAGCAGTACTTC
CASRNSGTDYEQYF
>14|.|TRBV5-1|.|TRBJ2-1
TGCGCCAGCAGCTTTAGTGGGAGTGGGAATGAGCAGTTCTTC
CASSFSGSGNEQFF
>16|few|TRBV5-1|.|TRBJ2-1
TGCGCCAGCAGCCACATGGGGGGAACGGGTTACAATGAGCAGTTCTTC
CASSHMGGTGYNEQFF